This T cell receptor (beta chain) was retrieved from a study of T-cell reconstitution after alpha-beta-depleted transplantation in children. The CDR3 consists of 13 residues. The germline gives CDR1 LGHDT, CDR2 YNNKEL (reference sequence). The V and J ends lost 1 base and 6 bases respectively, with 9 bases between them. The TCRbeta library was prepared with unique molecular identifiers. Using its own MiXCR run on the PCR reads, TCRdb lists one record per CDR3 protein. The sample contains just under 550,000 distinct CDR3 sequences, approximately 20% of which appear only once. The TCR originated in a human donor who donated a stem cell graft to a child with acute lymphoblastic leukemia. This chain uses TRBV3-1 with TRBJ1-2; D uncertain. The sequencing here drew on PBMCs from the stem cell graft donor, taken from the stem cell graft. The CDR3 here is CASSQVESNGYTF. The CDR3 DNA sequence: TGTGCCAGCAGCCAAGTGGAAAGCAATGGCTACACCTTC.